This entry is about one TCR beta chain. The sample belongs to a study of shared clonotypes between healthy human individuals. Clones were sequenced by immunoSEQ multiplex PCR, and TCRdb holds only the in-frame ones, with some missing. The table includes some 1.5 million clones, 98% detected once. V was shortened by 4 bases and J by 6 bases, with 22 bases between the two germline ends. This CDR3 region has 16 residues. CDR1 and CDR2 from the germline V gene are SEHNR and FQNEAQ (reference sequence). J is TRBJ2-7 and V is TRBV7-9; possible D gene TRBD2, 6 bases. The specimen sequenced was naive CD4+ T cells sorted from blood. Subset described: CD45RA+ positively selected. The clonotype was recovered from a man younger than 45 in good health. The CDR3 nucleotides are TGTGCCAGCAGCTCCGCCACGGGAGCGGCAGAGTCCGAGCAGTACTTC. It is translated as CASSSATGAAESEQYF.